This T cell receptor beta chain was captured in a study of beta chain features in type 1 diabetes. cDNA synthesis used the whole RNA isolate, giving expressed TCRB sequences. Using immunoSEQ multiplex PCR, the repertoire was profiled, and TCRdb retains in-frame clones only, with some absent. The sample lists 250,000 or so clones; 27% were seen once. The V gene's germline CDR1 is SGHTA and CDR2 FQGNSA. The CDR3 has 14 amino acids. V dropped 3 bases and J dropped 15; count of bases not matched to a gene: 9. Sample: central memory CD4+ T cells from blood. This clonotype originated in a man aged 25 to 40 in good health. This sequence joins TRBV7-2 and TRBJ1-6; 9 nucleotides match TRBD1. The CDR3 loop reads CASSLGTDRGGLHF. CDR3 nucleotide sequence: TGTGCCAGCAGCTTGGGGACCGACAGGGGGGGCCTCCACTTT.